One sample yielded the 3 T cell receptor beta chains listed below, sequenced in a study of vaccination and CD4 T cells after COVID-19. This sample's treatment: roughly 10-day PBMC culture with coronavirus spike peptide pools or control peptides (ViraFEST assay). These TCRs' antigens remain unknown. The Oncomine TCR Beta short-read assay was applied to DNA of cultured CD4+ T cells. Via MiXCR, TCRdb re-called the PCR reads, giving one row per CDR3 protein. The data hold some 17,000 distinct CDR3 sequences, with approximately 50% observed a single time. Sequencing was performed on CD4+ T cells from blood, cultured in vitro, taken before SARS-CoV-2 vaccination. The receptors come from a human donor who received a COVID-19 vaccine.

This clonotype is labeled as medium-sized (0.01 to 0.1%). This chain connects TRBV20-1 to TRBJ1-6; 9 positions agree with TRBD1. Germline V CDR1 and CDR2: DFQATT, SNEGSKA (reference sequence). The CDR3 has 16 residues. J lost 2 bases, V lost 2 bases, and 4 bases had no gene match. The chain's CDR3 is CSARSGTGTYNSPLHF. CDR3 coding DNA: TGCAGTGCTAGATCCGGGACAGGGACCTATAATTCACCCCTCCACTTT.

This chain connects TRBV27 to TRBJ1-1; TRBD1 matches at 8 bases. This CDR3 comprises 14 residues. Unmatched junction bases numbered 8, after V lost 9 bases and J lost 2 bases. Germline values: CDR1 MNHEY, CDR2 SMNVEV (reference sequence). The CDR3 nucleotides are TGTGCCAGTCACCGAGGGACAGGCAACACTGAAGCTTTCTTT. The encoded protein is CASHRGTGNTEAFF.

The rearrangement uses TRBV2 and TRBJ1-4; unclear D gene. CDR1 and CDR2 (germline): SNHLY, FYNNEI. This CDR3 spans 11 amino acids. Trimming left V 4 bases short and J 8 bases short, with 5 bases between. The chain's CDR3 is CASSAREKLFF. In DNA, the CDR3 is TGTGCCAGCAGTGCGAGGGAAAAACTGTTTTTT.